This T cell receptor beta chain was profiled in a study of graft-versus-host responses after intestinal transplantation (dated by TCRdb to the early 2020s). Broadly, across the study: The transplants that recipients received were multivisceral, liver-intestinal, or isolated intestinal. To identify alloreactive clones, pre-transplant mixed lymphocyte reaction products were sequenced and then compared with unstimulated pre-transplant donor and recipient T cells. A peak of at least 4% donor T cells among recipient peripheral blood mononuclear cells was the definition used for donor T cell macrochimerism. Every recipient was given anti-thymocyte globulin induction, followed by 2 to 4 years of maintenance tacrolimus and steroids. Bulk TCR-beta CDR3 sequencing was used to track graft-versus-host and host-versus-graft alloreactive T cell clones in the graft, circulation and bone marrow after intestinal transplantation. Samples from a few later patients were sequenced in-house on an Illumina MiSeq with MiXCR processing rather than by the commercial service. The cohort enrolled about 23 intestinal transplant recipients, one of whom was a retransplant, and a few patients without pretransplant specimens were excluded. Findings and caveats that apply to the study as a whole: GvH clones turned up in recipient bone marrow, with some appearing earlier in ileal mucosa or blood, a pattern consistent with an intestinal mucosal origin. Peak levels of circulating GvH clones were associated with declines in HvG clones early after transplant. Conclusions were limited by the relatively low number and heterogeneity of intestinal transplant patients. High GvH to HvG T cell clonal ratios were observed in the allografts of patients with donor T cell macrochimerism.

V and J are trimmed by 2 bases and 8 bases, and the gene matches miss 3 bases of the junction. Spanning cysteine to phenylalanine, the CDR3 consists of 13 amino acids. Just CDR3 DNA is preserved here, 39 bases in frame from base 1. The germline V gene (reference sequence) supplies CDR1 MNHEY and CDR2 SMNVEV. This specimen's time point label, interpreted: cells obtained before transplantation from donor or recipient. CD3+CD4+ and CD3+CD8+ populations were FACS-sorted from unstimulated pre-transplant donor and recipient cells taken from spleen or lymph nodes. Remarks on this clone: Its antigen is currently not known. Base qualities are not provided; no much larger clone lies one nucleotide away.

Library method: the immunoSEQ multiplex PCR assay. For most patients, genomic DNA was isolated with the Qiagen DNeasy Blood and Tissue Kit and shipped frozen to Adaptive Biotechnologies for TCR sequencing. For most patients, high-throughput TCR-beta CDR3 sequencing of genomic DNA was performed by Adaptive Biotechnologies. Regarding the original processing steps: Adaptive's ImmunoSEQ software supplied the TCR sequencing data for around 19 patients, while MiXCR and VDJtools were used to process a few other patients. To correct CD4 versus CD8 sorting errors, any sequence found in both subsets at a frequency ratio below 5:1 was removed. CDR3 nucleotide sequences shared by donor and recipient were removed because the origin of these sequences could not be assigned. To count as alloreactive, a clone needed at least 2-fold expansion over unstimulated cells and a minimum CFSE-low frequency of 0.002% (template counts) or 0.001% (read counts). A clone was considered mappable if detected in the sequenced pre-transplant spleen, lymph node, or MLR CFSE-low populations of the donor or recipient. The cumulative frequency of alloreactive clones was calculated as a percentage of all sequences, weighted by copy number. TCRdb re-hosts the immuneACCESS table, in-frame sequences only. Its copies lack some clones; in the studies checked, an unresolved V gene accounts for under half of them, and the cause for the rest is not known. Clonal size and the V and J genes are those of that table, whereas D and trimming came from the DNA. Across this sample there are over 85,000 clones, with approximately 92% seen only once. The ten largest clones take up about 0.5% of the sample.

This TCR came from a human donor who received an intestinal transplant. The rearranged chain carries TRBV27 and TRBJ2-1; 7 junctional bases match TRBD2. This sample comprised unstimulated CD8+ T cells sorted from spleen or lymph node cells, obtained before intestinal transplant. The nucleotides are TGTGCCAGCAGTTTACCCGGGAGGCATGAGCAGTTCTTC. This yields the protein CASSLPGRHEQFF.